This T cell receptor (beta chain) stems from a study of Graves' ophthalmopathy and Graves' hyperthyroidism. Findings and limits, study-wide: Clonotypes were expanded in thyroid at above 0.001 frequency, and most also appeared in blood.

The CDR3 loop spans 12 amino acids. CDR1 is SQVTM, CDR2 ANQGSEA, per germline. V gave up 6 bases and J gave up 4 bases; unmatched junction bases: 4. This clonotype was detected only a few times. Its antigen is unknown. From RNA, the CDR3 regions of TCR beta chains were amplified and sequenced. Following a first-round RT-PCR that used HTBI primers, a second-round multiplex PCR was carried out. A single record per CDR3 protein comes from TCRdb applying MiXCR to the multiplex PCR reads. Among 900,000 to 1,200,000 distinct CDR3 sequences, about 40% were seen once, and the ten largest hold 11%. Recruitment covered hyperthyroidism patients aged 18 to 65 whose new diagnosis was of under 2 months' duration. The diagnostic workup employed clinical symptoms, serum thyroxine, TRAb, thyroid ultrasound and orbital computed tomography.

The gene calls are TRBV29-1 and TRBJ1-1; 8 nucleotides line up with TRBD1. The receptor was isolated from an adult man with Graves' hyperthyroidism. The sequencing sample was made of peripheral blood or thyroid tissue (not recorded which). CDR3 protein: CSVIQGGTEAFF. The CDR3 DNA reads as TGCAGCGTGATACAGGGGGGCACTGAAGCTTTCTTT.